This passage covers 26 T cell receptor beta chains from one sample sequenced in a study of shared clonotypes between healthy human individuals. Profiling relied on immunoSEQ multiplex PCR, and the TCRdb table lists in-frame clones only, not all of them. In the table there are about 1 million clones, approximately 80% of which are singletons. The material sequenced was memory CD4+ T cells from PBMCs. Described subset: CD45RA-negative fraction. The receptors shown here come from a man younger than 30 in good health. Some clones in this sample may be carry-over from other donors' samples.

CDR3 bases: TGTGCCAGCAGTCCGGGACAGTTCTCTGGAAACACCATATATTTT. This sequence encodes CASSPGQFSGNTIYF. This chain links TRBV6-5 with TRBJ1-3, with 7 nucleotides matching TRBD1. Per germline, CDR1 MNHEY and CDR2 SVGAGI. V dropped 5 bases and J dropped 0; count of bases not matched to a gene: 4. The length of the CDR3 is 15 residues.

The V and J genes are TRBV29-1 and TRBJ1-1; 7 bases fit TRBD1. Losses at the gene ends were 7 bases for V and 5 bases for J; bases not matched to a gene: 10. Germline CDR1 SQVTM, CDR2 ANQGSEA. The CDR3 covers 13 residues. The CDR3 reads CSGSQGTGTEAFF. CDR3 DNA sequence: TGCAGCGGATCACAGGGGACGGGTACTGAAGCTTTCTTT.

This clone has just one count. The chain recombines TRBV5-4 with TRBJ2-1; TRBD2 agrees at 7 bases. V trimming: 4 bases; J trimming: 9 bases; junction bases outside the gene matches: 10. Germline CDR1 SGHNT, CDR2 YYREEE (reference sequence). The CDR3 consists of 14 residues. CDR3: CASSGPGGGIEQFF. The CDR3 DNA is TGTGCCAGCAGCGGCCCGGGAGGCGGCATTGAGCAGTTCTTC.

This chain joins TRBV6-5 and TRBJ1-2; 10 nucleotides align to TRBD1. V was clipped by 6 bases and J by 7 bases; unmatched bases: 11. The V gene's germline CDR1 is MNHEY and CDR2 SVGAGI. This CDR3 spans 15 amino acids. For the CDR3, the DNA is TGTGCCAGCAGCCCTGGGTCGACAGGGGGCGTTGGCTACACCTTC. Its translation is CASSPGSTGGVGYTF.

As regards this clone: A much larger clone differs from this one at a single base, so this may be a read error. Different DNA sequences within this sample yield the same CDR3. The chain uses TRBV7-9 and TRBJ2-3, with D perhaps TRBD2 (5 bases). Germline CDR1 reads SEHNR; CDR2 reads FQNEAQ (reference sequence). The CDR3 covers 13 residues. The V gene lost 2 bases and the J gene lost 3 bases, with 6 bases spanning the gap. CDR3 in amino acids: CASSLTGTDTQYF. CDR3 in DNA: TGTGCCAGCAGCTTAACGGGAACAGATACGCAGTATTTT. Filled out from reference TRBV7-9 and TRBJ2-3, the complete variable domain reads DTGVSQNPRHKITKRGQNVTFRCDPISEHNRLYWYRQTLGQGPEFLTYFQNEAQLEKSRLLSDRFSAERPKGSFSTLEIQRTEQGDSAMYLCASSLTGTDTQYFGPGTRLTVL.

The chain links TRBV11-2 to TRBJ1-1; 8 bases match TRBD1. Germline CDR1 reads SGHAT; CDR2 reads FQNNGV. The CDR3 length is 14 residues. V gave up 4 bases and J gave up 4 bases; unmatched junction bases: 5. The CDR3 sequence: CASSSGQGSTEAFF. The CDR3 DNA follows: TGTGCCAGCAGCTCAGGACAGGGCAGCACTGAAGCTTTCTTT.

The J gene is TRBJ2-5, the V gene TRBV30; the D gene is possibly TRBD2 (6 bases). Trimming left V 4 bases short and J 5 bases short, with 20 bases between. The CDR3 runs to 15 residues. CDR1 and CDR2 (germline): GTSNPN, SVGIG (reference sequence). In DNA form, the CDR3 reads TGTGCCTGGACCCCCACAGGCCATCGGGGGGAGACCCAGTACTTC. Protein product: CAWTPTGHRGETQYF.

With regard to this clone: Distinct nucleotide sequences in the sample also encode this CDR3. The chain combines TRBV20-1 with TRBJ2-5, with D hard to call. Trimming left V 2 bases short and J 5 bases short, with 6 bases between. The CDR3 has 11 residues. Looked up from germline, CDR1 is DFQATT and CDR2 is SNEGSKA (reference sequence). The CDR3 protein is CSARSPETQYF. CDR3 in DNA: TGCAGTGCTAGATCTCCTGAGACCCAGTACTTC.

CDR3 residues: CAWSVVKRDIYEQYF. The CDR3 coding sequence is TGTGCCTGGAGTGTCGTCAAGCGGGACATCTACGAGCAGTACTTC. This chain joins TRBV30 and TRBJ2-7, with D tentatively TRBD2 (7 bases). Trimming removed 0 bases at V and 3 bases at J, with 15 bases between. Germline V gene sequence: CDR1 GTSNPN, CDR2 SVGIG (reference sequence). The CDR3 is 15 amino acids.

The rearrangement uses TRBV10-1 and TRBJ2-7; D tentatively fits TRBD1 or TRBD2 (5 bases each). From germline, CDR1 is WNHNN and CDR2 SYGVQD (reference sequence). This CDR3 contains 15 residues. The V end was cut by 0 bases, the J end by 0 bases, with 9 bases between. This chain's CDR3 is CASSESAGTSYEQYF. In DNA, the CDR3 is TGCGCCAGCAGTGAGTCGGCAGGGACCTCCTACGAGCAGTACTTC.

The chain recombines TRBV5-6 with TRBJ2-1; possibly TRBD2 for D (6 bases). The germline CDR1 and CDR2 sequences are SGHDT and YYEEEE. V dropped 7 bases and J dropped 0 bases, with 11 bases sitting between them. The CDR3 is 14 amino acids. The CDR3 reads CASARGFSYNEQFF. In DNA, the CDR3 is TGTGCCAGCGCTCGGGGGTTCTCCTACAATGAGCAGTTCTTC.

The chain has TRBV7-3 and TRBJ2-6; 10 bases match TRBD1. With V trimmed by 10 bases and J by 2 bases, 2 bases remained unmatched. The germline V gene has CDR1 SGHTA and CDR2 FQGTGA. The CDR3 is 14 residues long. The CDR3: CAIGTGAGANVLTF. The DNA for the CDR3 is TGTGCCATCGGGACAGGGGCTGGGGCCAACGTCCTGACTTTC.

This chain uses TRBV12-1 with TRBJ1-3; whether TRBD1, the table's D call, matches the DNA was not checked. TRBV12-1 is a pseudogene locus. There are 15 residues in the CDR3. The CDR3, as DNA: TGTGCCAGCAGCTCCCAACAGGCCTGCGGAAACACCATATATTTT. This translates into CASSSQQACGNTIYF.

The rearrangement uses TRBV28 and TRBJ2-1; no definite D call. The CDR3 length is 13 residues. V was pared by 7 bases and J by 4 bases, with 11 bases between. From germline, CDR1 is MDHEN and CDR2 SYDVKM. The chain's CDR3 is CASNLDPYNEQFF. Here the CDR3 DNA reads TGTGCCAGCAACCTCGACCCGTACAATGAGCAGTTCTTC.

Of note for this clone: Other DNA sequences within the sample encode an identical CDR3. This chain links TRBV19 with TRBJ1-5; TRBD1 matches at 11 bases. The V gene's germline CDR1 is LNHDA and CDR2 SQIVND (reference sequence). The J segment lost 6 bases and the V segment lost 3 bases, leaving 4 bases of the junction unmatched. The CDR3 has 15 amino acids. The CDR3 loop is CASSIGQGASQPQHF. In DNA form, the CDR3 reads TGTGCCAGTAGTATCGGACAGGGGGCAAGTCAGCCCCAGCATTTT. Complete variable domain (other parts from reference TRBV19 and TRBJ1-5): DGGITQSPKYLFRKEGQNVTLSCEQNLNHDAMYWYRQDPGQGLRLIYYSQIVNDFQKGDIAEGYSVSREKKESFPLTVTSAQKNPTAFYLCASSIGQGASQPQHFGDGTRLSIL.

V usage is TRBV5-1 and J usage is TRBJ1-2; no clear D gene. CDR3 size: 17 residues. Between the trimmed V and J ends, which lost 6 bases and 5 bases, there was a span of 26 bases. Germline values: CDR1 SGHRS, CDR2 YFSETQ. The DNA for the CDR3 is TGCGCCAGCACCTCTTTGGGGTCCCCCCCGCTTCAATATGGCTACACCTTC. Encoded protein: CASTSLGSPPLQYGYTF.

CDR3 coding DNA: TGTGCCAGCAGCGTACCGGGACCGAGATGGGCTGAAGCTTTCTTT. This translates into CASSVPGPRWAEAFF. The chain is built from TRBV7-2 and TRBJ1-1, with D tentatively TRBD1 (5 bases). The length of the CDR3 is 15 residues. The V gene lost 5 bases and the J gene lost 6 bases, with 19 bases spanning the gap. In germline, CDR1 is SGHTA, CDR2 FQGNSA.

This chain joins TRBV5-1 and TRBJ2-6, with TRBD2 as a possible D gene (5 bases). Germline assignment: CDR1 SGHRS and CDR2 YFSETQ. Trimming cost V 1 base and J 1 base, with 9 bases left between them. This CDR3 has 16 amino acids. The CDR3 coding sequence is TGCGCCAGCAGCTTGAGCGGCGTTTCTGGGGCCAACGTCCTGACTTTC. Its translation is CASSLSGVSGANVLTF.

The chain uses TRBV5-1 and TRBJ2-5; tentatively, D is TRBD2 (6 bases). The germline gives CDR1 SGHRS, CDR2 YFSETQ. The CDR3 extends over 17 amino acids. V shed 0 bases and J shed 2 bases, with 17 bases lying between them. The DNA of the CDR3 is TGCGCCAGCAGCTTGGCCCGCCTCGGGGAGGCTCAAGAGACCCAGTACTTC. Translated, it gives CASSLARLGEAQETQYF.

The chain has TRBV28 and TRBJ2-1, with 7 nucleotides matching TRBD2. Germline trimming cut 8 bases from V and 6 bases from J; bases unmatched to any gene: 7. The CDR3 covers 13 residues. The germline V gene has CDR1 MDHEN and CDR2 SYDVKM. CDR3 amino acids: CASGAGEVNEQFF. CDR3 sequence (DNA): TGTGCCAGCGGGGCGGGAGAGGTCAATGAGCAGTTCTTC.

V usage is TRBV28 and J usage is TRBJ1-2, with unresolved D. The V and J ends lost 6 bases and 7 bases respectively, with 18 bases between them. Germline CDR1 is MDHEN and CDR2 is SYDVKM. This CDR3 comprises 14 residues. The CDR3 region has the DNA TGTGCCAGCAGCGAGAGAACCACCACTAGTGGCTACACCTTC. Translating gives CASSERTTTSGYTF.

The DNA of the CDR3 is TGTGCCAGCAATTCAGCGGGAGGCCCACAAGAGACCCAGTACTTC. It is translated as CASNSAGGPQETQYF. The chain carries TRBV28 and TRBJ2-5, with 9 positions matching TRBD2. After removal of 7 bases from V and 2 bases from J, the junction contained 8 bases not matched to a gene. Germline V gene sequence: CDR1 MDHEN, CDR2 SYDVKM. The CDR3 is 15 amino acids.

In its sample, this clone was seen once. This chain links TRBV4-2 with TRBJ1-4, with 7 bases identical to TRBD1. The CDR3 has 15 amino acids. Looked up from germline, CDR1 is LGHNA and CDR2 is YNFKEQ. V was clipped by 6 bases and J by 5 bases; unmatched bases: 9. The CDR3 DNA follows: TGTGCCAGCAGTCTAGTCTCAGGGGGGAATGAAAAACTGTTTTTT. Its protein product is CASSLVSGGNEKLFF.

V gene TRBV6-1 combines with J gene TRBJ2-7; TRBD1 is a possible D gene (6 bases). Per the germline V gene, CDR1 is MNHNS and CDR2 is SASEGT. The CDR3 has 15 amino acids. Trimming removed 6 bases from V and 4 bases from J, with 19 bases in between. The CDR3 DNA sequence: TGTGCCAGCAGACTCGAAAGTTGGACAGATTACGAGCAGTACTTC. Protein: CASRLESWTDYEQYF.

CDR3 DNA sequence: TGTGCCTGGAGTGTCCTGGACGGAGTCACAGATACGCAGTATTTT. Amino acids: CAWSVLDGVTDTQYF. This chain links TRBV30 with TRBJ2-3; D is uncertain. CDR3 length: 15 amino acids. Germline V gene data show CDR1 as GTSNPN and CDR2 as SVGIG (reference sequence). The V and J ends lost 0 bases and 2 bases respectively, with 12 bases between them.

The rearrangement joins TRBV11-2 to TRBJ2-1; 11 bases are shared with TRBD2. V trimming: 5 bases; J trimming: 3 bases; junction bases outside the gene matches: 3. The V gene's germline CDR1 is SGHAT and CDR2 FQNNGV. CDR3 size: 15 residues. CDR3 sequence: CASSPLAGVYNEQFF. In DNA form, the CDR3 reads TGTGCCAGCAGCCCACTAGCGGGGGTCTACAATGAGCAGTTCTTC.